This T cell receptor (beta chain) was obtained from a study of T cell responses to AZD1222 COVID-19 vaccine. This CDR3 is 12 amino acids long. CDR1 and CDR2 from the germline V gene are LGHDT and YNNKEL (reference sequence). Trimming shortened V by 4 bases and J by 6 bases, and 9 bases separated the two germline ends. This table comes from immunoSEQ multiplex PCR, and its TCRdb copy is limited to in-frame clones, with some not included. The table lists 85,000 to 130,000 clones, 70% to 90% of them singletons. The clonotype was recovered from an adult in good health. V usage is TRBV3-1 (or the pseudogene TRBV3-2) and J usage is TRBJ1-2, with D possibly TRBD1 on 5 matching bases. This sample comprised peripheral blood, obtained on day 0 of AZD1222 vaccination. CDR3 sequence reads: CASSRDGNGYTF. CDR3 coding DNA: TGTGCCAGCAGCCGGGACGGAAATGGCTACACCTTC.